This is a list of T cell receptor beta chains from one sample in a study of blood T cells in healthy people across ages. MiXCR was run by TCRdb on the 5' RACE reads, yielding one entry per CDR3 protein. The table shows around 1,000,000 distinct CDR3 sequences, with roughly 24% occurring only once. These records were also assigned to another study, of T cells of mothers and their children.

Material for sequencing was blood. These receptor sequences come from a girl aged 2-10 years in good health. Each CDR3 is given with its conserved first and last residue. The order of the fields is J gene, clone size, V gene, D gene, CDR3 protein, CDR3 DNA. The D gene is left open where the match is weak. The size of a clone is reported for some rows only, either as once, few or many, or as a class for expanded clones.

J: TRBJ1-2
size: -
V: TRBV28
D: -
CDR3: CASSTDGGYTF
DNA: TGTGCCAGCTCCACCGACGGTGGCTACACCTTC

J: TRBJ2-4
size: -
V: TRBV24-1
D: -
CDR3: CATSDPGIQDKNIQYF
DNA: TGTGCCACCAGTGACCCTGGGATCCAGGACAAAAACATTCAGTACTTC

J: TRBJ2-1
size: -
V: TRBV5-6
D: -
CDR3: CASSLGPGFGEQFF
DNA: TGTGCCAGCAGCTTGGGCCCGGGATTCGGTGAGCAGTTCTTC

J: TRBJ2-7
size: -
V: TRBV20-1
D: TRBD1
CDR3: CSARARQGNYEQYF
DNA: TGCAGTGCTAGAGCCCGACAGGGAAACTACGAGCAGTACTTC

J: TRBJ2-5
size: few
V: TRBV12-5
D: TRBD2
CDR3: CASGLVGVAGGETQYF
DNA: TGTGCTAGTGGTTTGGTAGGAGTAGCGGGGGGGGAGACCCAGTACTTC

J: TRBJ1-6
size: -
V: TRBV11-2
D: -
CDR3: CASSLSQGRYSPLHF
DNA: TGTGCCAGCAGCTTATCCCAGGGGAGGTATTCACCCCTCCACTTT

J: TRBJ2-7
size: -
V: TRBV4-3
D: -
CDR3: CASSQDATTGYYEQYF
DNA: TGCGCCAGCAGCCAAGATGCAACGACAGGTTACTACGAGCAGTACTTC

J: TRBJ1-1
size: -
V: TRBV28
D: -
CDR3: CASSPSDRVNTEAFF
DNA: TGTGCCAGCAGCCCTTCAGACCGAGTGAACACTGAAGCTTTCTTT

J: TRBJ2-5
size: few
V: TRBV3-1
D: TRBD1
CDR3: CASSHGLTDRGETQYF
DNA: TGTGCCAGCAGCCATGGACTTACGGACAGGGGTGAGACCCAGTACTTC

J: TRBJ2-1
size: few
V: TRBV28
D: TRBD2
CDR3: CASSLEGTRVFEQFF
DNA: TGTGCCAGCAGTTTAGAGGGGACTAGGGTCTTTGAGCAGTTCTTC

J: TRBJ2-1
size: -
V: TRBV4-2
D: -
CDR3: CASSPLAGRYEQFF
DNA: TGTGCCAGCAGCCCCCTTGCGGGACGATATGAGCAGTTCTTC

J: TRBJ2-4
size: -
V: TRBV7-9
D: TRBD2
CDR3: CASSPRGGAKNIQYF
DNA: TGTGCCAGCAGTCCTCGGGGGGGGGCCAAAAACATTCAGTACTTC